This T cell receptor (beta chain) was identified in a study of T cells expressing NK-cell markers. As for the study in general: The study drew TCR beta repertoires from sorted CD3+CD56+NKG2C+, CD3+CD56+NKG2C- and CD3+CD56-NKG2C+ T cells.

Study conclusions and caveats: In over 5 donors, dominant CD3+CD56+NKG2C+ clonotypes ranked among the top 10 CD8+ clonotypes.

Germline assignment: CDR1 SGHRS and CDR2 YFSETQ. The CDR3 has 17 residues. On this clonotype itself: The antigen is not known.

Using the 5' RACE reads, TCRdb records one entry per CDR3 protein without DNA. Its table records 130,000 to 150,000 distinct CDR3 sequences. The chain links TRBV5-1 to TRBJ2-2; TCRdb selects TRBD1, and the lack of DNA leaves this call unchecked. The sequencing sample was made of blood T cells: a sorted CD56 or NKG2C T cell subset, CD4+ or CD8+ T cells, or bulk PBMC T cells (not recorded which). The TCR sequence derives from a man younger than 30 in good health. The CDR3 spells CASSSLPGQGNTGELFF.